The present entry profiles one T cell receptor beta chain with its context. The table lists this clonotype with a few counts. The antigen it recognizes is unknown. Per-base qualities were not stored, and no clone one base away is much larger. Per the germline V gene (reference sequence), GTSNPN is the CDR1 and SVGIG is the CDR2. Trimming costs V 5 bases and J 8 bases, and their ends lie 12 bases apart. The CDR3, cysteine through phenylalanine, is 11 amino acids long. Of all the DNA, just the CDR3 is kept, 33 bases in frame from base 1. The data belong to a study of regulatory T cells in long-lasting Graves disease (dated by TCRdb to the early 2020s). Some background on the complete study: Patients with newly diagnosed Graves' disease had been on antithyroid drugs for under 3 months. Patients with persistent Graves' disease were compared with patients with newly diagnosed Graves' disease using TCR sequencing and RNA sequencing of peripheral blood. The study was registered as a clinical trial and conducted in China. A total of roughly 35 samples were covered by TCR sequencing, comprising around 13 persistent and about 20 newly diagnosed Graves' disease patients. The paper's findings and limits, for the study overall: Patients with persistent disease shared more public clonotypes (fewer than 3,000) than newly diagnosed patients did (more than 900). Persistent disease showed preferential use of TRBV28, TRBJ1-2 and TRBJ2-5, whereas newly diagnosed disease favored TRBV20-1 and TRBJ2-1. Compared with newly diagnosed patients, patients with persistent Graves' disease had lower TCR Shannon entropy and fewer highly expanded clones, which suggests clonal expansion. The authors noted that the small sample size was a limitation that may lower accuracy. Peripheral blood alone was examined, since thyroid tissue, which constituted the primary lesion, could not be accessed. Only the TCR beta chain was sequenced and analyzed.

The sample's time point label, in plain terms: newly diagnosed GD, antithyroid drugs for less than 3 months. RNA was extracted from PBMCs in TRIzol for both TCR sequencing and RNA sequencing. Graves' disease was diagnosed according to American Thyroid Association guidelines. Recruitment of patients was carried out at an endocrinology department in Xi'an, China. Each patient gave about 9.1 milliliters of peripheral blood, collected in an EDTA anticoagulant tube. Ficoll Paque Plus density gradient separation was used to isolate PBMCs, and no additional T cell sorting was done. An Agilent 2100 Bioanalyzer and agarose gel were used to check RNA quality, while a NanoDrop 2000 measured RNA concentration. Libraries came from multiplex PCR. Instrument used: Illumina HiSeq 4000. To build TCR beta libraries, CDR3 regions were amplified by Arm-PCR using iRepertoire HTBI primers. Gel purification was performed on PCR products prior to sequencing. The authors' analysis ran thus. Across samples, around 62 TRBV and 12 to 15 TRBJ segments were identified and used for gene usage analysis of CDR3 amino acid clonotypes. COPE and FqMerger were used to merge the filtered high-quality paired reads into contigs. BLAST was used to align contigs to IMGT TRBV, TRBD and TRBJ reference genes, with CDR3 defined following IMGT. Clonotypes above 0.1% frequency were classified as highly expanded clones. Shannon entropy served as the measure of repertoire diversity, while the Gini coefficient captured V-J evenness. Public clonotypes were defined as clonotypes shared by more than one individual. TCRdb reran the public reads through fastp at Q25 and MiXCR, keeping productive beta chains. Each entry is one CDR3 protein sequence, shown with its most common DNA and genes. The V and J calls shown here were made by TCRdb, not taken from the authors' results. The sample yields about 400,000 distinct CDR3 sequences; around 16% were counted once. Of the sample, under 9% is held by the ten largest clones.

In addition, the sample was reused for a study of T cells in Graves' hyperthyroidism and ophthalmopathy. From that second study: Stable Graves' hyperthyroidism was defined as the absence of progression to ophthalmopathy over 18 months of follow-up. Hyperthyroidism patients were newly diagnosed, had a disease duration of under 2 months, and were aged 18 to 65 years. The study excluded patients with uncontrolled infections, other autoimmune diseases, pregnancy or lactation. Diagnoses relied on clinical symptoms, serum thyroxine and TRAb, thyroid ultrasound and orbital computed tomography. A first-round RT-PCR of the TCR CDR3 used the HTBI primer set with the Qiagen OneStep RT-PCR kit. Most expanded thyroid clonotypes (frequency above 0.001) were also found in blood, which suggests that blood repertoires may mirror thyroid immune responses. In cross-validation, a model built on a 13 V-J signature told ophthalmopathy apart from stable hyperthyroidism with under 90% sensitivity and roughly 82% specificity, and in testing the same model reached 80%/75%. In validation, progression to ophthalmopathy was predicted by the model with 70.59% sensitivity and approximately 78% specificity, a median of approximately 7.1 months before onset. To identify distinguishing TCR V-J signatures, a discovery cohort of about 100 patients was used, comprising some 43 with Graves' ophthalmopathy and 57 with stable Graves' hyperthyroidism. Prospective prediction of ophthalmopathy was tested in an independent validation cohort consisting of 18 to 20 hyperthyroidism patients and approximately 16 patients who later progressed to ophthalmopathy. The 90 to 100 discovery patients were randomly split 7:3 into training and test sets. In addition, the study compared T-cell repertoires in thyroid tissue and in blood from about 6 Graves' hyperthyroidism patients. Following sampling, methimazole starting at 30 mg daily was given to hyperthyroidism patients, and high-dose intravenous methylprednisolone was given to ophthalmopathy patients. The libraries were constructed in a second round of multiplex PCR and then size-selected and purified. Sequencing of the libraries was done on an Illumina HiSeq2000 using paired-end 100 bp reads. SOAPnuke was used to process the raw data, with reads discarded if the reads contained adapters or uncalled bases, had a mean Phred below 15, or lacked an exact constant-primer or identifier match. COPE v1.2.5 was used to merge the high-quality paired reads, and each unique nucleotide sequence was defined as a clonotype. MiTCR v1.1 was used to align the clonotypes against IMGT TRBV, TRBD and TRBJ reference segments. Only V-J combinations with frequency above 0.0001, covering roughly 99% of repertoires, were analysed. The TCS score was defined as F50 (clonal expansion) divided by E x V (chaos), with BLOSUM62-based TCRdist calculated between CDR3 peptides within each V-J. Welch's t-statistics and random forest reduced fewer than 550 V-J features to 10 to 15, which were used in a naive Bayes classifier (R e1071). Sample size was not statistically predetermined, and blinding of investigators to group allocation was not performed. TCR Vbeta CDR3 sequencing of fewer than 150 peripheral blood samples (over 40 ophthalmopathy, about 74 hyperthyroidism and around 17 progressor patients) is reported in the paper.

The chain is made from TRBV30 and TRBJ1-2; the D region possibly corresponds to TRBD1 (6 bases align). The sample was peripheral blood mononuclear cells (PBMCs), taken at new diagnosis, from a patient treated with antithyroid drugs. This sequence originates from a woman aged 40 to 50 with Graves disease. Donor details come from another sample of the same person, matched by shared clones. The nucleotide sequence is TGTGCCTGGTCGGGGGCGATAGGCTACACCTTC. This is translated as CAWSGAIGYTF.